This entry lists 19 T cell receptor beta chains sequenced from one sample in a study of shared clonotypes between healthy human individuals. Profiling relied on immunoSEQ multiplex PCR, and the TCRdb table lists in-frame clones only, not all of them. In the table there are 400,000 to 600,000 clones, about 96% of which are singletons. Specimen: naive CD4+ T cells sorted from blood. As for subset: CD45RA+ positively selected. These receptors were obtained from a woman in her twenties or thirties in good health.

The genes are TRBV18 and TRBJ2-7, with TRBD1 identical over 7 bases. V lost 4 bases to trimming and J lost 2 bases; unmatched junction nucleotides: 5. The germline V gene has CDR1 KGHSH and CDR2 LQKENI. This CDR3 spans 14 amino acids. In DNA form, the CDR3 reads TGTGCCAGCTCACGCGACAGGGCCACCTACGAGCAGTACTTC. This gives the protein CASSRDRATYEQYF.

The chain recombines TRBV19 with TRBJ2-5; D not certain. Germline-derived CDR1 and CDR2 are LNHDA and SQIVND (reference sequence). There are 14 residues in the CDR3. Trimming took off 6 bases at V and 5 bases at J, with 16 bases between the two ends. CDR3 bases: TGTGCCAGTAGGGACCCCGGGCGTCTGGAGACCCAGTACTTC. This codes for CASRDPGRLETQYF.

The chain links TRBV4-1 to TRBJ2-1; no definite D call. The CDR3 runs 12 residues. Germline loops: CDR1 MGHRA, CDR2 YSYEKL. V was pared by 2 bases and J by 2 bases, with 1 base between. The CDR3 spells CASSQPYNEQFF. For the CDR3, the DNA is TGCGCCAGCAGCCAACCCTACAATGAGCAGTTCTTC.

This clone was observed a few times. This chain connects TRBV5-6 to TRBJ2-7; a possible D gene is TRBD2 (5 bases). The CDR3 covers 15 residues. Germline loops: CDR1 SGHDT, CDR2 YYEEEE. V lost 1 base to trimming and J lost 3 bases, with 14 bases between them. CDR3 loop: CASSLNPGGSYEQYF. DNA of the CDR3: TGTGCCAGCAGCTTGAACCCAGGAGGTAGCTACGAGCAGTACTTC.

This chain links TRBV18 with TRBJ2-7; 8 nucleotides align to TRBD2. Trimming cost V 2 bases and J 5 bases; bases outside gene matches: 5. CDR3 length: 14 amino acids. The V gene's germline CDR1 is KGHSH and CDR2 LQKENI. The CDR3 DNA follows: TGTGCCAGCTCACCATCCGGGACTAGTAACGAGCAGTACTTC. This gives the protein CASSPSGTSNEQYF.

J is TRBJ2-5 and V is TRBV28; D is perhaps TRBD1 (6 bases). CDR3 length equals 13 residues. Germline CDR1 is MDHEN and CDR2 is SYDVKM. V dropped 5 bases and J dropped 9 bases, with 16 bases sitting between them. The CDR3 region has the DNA TGTGCCAGCAGTCAGCAGGGTAACAGGGCCCAGTACTTC. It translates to CASSQQGNRAQYF. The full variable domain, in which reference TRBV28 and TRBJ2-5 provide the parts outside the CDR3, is DVKVTQSSRYLVKRTGEKVFLECVQDMDHENMFWYRQDPGLGLRLIYFSYDVKMKEKGDIPEGYSVSREKKERFSLILESASTNQTSMYLCASSQQGNRAQYFGPGTRLLVL.

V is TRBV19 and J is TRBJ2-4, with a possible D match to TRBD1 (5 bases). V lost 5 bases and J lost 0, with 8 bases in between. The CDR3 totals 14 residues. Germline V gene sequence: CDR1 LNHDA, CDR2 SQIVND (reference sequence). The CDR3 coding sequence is TGTGCCAGTAGTGGCAGGGTAGCCAAAAACATTCAGTACTTC. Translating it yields CASSGRVAKNIQYF.

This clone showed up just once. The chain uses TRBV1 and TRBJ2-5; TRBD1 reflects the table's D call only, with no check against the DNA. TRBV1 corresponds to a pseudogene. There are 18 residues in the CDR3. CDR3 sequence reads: CTSSQDKIEGATRETQYF. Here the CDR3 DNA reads TGCACCAGCAGCCAAGACAAGATCGAGGGGGCCACCCGGGAGACCCAGTACTTC.

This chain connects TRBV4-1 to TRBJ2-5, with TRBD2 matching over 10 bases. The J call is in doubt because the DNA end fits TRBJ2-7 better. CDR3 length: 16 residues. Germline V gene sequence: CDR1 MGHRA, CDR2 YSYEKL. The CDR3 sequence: CASSQDPAGGTYEQYF. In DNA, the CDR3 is TGCGCCAGCAGCCAAGATCCAGCGGGAGGGACCTACGAGCAGTACTTC.

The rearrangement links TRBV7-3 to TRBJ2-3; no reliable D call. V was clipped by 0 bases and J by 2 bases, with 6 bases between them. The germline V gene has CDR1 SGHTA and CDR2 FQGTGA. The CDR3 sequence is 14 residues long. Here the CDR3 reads CASSLTLNTDTQYF. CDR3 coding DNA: TGTGCCAGCAGCTTAACGTTAAACACAGATACGCAGTATTTT.

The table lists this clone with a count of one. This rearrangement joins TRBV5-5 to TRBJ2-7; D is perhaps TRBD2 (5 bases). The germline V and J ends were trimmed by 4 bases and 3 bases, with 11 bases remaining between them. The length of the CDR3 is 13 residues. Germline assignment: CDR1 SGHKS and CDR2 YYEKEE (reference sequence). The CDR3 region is CASSRPGGYEQYF. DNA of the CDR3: TGTGCCAGCAGCCGGCCCGGAGGCTACGAGCAGTACTTC.

CDR3 in amino acids: CSAIPGRSQETQYF. CDR3 nucleotides: TGCAGCGCGATTCCGGGACGAAGCCAAGAGACCCAGTACTTC. The V call is TRBV29-1, the J call TRBJ2-5; D is possibly TRBD1 or TRBD2 (5 bases each). Per the germline V gene, CDR1 is SQVTM and CDR2 is ANQGSEA. The V end lost 7 bases, the J end lost 1 base, and 16 bases lay between the germline ends. The CDR3 sequence is 14 residues long. The whole variable domain, remainder taken from reference TRBV29-1 and TRBJ2-5, is SAVISQKPSRDICQRGTSLTIQCQVDSQVTMMFWYRQQPGQSLTLIATANQGSEATYESGFVIDKFPISRPNLTFSTLTVSNMSPEDSSIYLCSAIPGRSQETQYFGPGTRLLVL.

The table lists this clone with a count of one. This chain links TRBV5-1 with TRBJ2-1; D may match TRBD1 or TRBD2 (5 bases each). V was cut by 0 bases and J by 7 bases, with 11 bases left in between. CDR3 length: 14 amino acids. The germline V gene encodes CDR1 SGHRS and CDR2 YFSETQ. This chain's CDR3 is CASSLALGTNEQFF. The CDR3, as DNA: TGCGCCAGCAGCTTGGCTCTGGGGACGAATGAGCAGTTCTTC.

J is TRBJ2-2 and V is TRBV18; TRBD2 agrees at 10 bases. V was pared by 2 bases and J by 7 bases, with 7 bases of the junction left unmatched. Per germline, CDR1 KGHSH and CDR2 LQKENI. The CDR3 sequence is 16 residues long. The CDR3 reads CASSPASGRSSGELFF. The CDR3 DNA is TGTGCCAGCTCACCAGCTAGCGGGAGATCGAGCGGGGAGCTGTTTTTT.

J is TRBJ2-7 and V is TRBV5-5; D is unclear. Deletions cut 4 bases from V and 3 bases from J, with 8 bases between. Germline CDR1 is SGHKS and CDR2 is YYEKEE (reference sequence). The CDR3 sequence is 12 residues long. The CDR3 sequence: CASSRGYYEQYF. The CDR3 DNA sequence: TGTGCCAGCAGCCGAGGATACTACGAGCAGTACTTC.

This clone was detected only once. The CDR3 reads CASSNVAGDYEQYF. The CDR3, as DNA: TGTGCCAGCAGCAATGTAGCGGGGGACTACGAGCAGTACTTC. The rearrangement links TRBV21-1 to TRBJ2-7; TRBD2 reflects the table's D call only, with no check against the DNA. TRBV21-1 is a pseudogene segment. This CDR3 is 14 amino acids long.

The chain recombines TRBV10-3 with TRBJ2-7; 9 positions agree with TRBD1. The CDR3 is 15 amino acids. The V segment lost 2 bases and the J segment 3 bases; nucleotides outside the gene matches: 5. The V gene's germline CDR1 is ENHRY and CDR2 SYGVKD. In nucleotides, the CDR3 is TGTGCCATCAGTGAGACGACAGGGGGTAACTACGAGCAGTACTTC. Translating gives CAISETTGGNYEQYF.

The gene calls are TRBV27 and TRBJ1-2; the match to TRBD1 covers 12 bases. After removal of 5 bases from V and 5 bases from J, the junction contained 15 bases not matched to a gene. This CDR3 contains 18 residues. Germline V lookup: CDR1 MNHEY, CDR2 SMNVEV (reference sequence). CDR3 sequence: CASSPPAGTGGAGYGYTF. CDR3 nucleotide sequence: TGTGCCAGCAGTCCCCCCGCCGGGACAGGGGGCGCCGGGTATGGCTACACCTTC.

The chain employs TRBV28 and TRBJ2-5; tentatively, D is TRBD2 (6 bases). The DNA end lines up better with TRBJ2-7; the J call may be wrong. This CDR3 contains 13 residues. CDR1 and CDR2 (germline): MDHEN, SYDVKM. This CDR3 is CASSRTSPYEQYF. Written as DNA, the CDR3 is TGTGCCAGCAGTCGAACTAGCCCCTACGAGCAGTACTTC.